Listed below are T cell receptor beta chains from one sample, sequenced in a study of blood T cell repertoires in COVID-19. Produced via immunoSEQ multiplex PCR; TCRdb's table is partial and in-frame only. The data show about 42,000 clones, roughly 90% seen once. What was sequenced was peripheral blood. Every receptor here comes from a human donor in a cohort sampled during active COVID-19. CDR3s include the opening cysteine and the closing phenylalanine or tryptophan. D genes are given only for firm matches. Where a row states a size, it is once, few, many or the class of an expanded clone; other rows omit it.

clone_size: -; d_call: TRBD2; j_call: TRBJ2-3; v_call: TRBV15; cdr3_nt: TGTGCCACCAGCAGAGATAGGGCCAGCGGGGGTAGCACAGATACGCAGTATTTT; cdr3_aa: CATSRDRASGGSTDTQYF
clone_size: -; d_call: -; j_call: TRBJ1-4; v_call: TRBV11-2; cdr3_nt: TGTGCCAGCGGGCAGGGAAGGCGGGAAAAACTGTTTTTT; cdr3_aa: CASGQGRREKLFF
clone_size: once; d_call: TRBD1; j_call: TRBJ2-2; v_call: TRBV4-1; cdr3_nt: TGCGCCAGCAGCCGGGCGGGGACAGGGAACACCGGGGAGCTGTTTTTT; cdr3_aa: CASSRAGTGNTGELFF
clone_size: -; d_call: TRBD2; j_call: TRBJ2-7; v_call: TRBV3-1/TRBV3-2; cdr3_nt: TGTGCCAGCAGCCTCCATAAGGCGGGGGGCCGGGACCCCTACTTC; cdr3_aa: CASSLHKAGGRDPYF
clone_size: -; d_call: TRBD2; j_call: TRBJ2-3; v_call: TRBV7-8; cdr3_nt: TGTGCCAGCAGCTTCCCGATGTGGGGGGGGACTAGCACAGATACGCAGTATTTT; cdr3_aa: CASSFPMWGGTSTDTQYF
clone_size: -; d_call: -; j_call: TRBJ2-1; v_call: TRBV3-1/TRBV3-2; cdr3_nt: TGTGCCAGCAGCCAAGATCCTAACTACCGAGGCGGCGCCGAGCAGTTCTTC; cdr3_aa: CASSQDPNYRGGAEQFF
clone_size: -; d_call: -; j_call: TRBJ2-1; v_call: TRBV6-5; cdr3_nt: TGTGCCAGCACCCACAGGTCCTACAATGAGCAGTTCTTC; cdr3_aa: CASTHRSYNEQFF
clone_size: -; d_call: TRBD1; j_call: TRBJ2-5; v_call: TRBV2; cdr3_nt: TGTGCCAGCGGTGGGACAGTAAAAGAGACCCAGTACTTC; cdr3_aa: CASGGTVKETQYF
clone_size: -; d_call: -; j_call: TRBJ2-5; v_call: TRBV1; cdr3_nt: TGCACCAGCAGCCAAGATCTAAACAGGCCCCTTGAGACCCAGTACTTC; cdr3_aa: CTSSQDLNRPLETQYF
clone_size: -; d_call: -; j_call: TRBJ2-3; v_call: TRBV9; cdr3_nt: TGTGCCAGCAGCCCAGGGGGGACAGATACGCAGTATTTT; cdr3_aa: CASSPGGTDTQYF
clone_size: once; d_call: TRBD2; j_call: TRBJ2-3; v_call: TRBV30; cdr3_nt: TGTGCCTGGAGTGTAGTGGGAGGGGTAGATACGCAGTATTTT; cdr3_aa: CAWSVVGGVDTQYF
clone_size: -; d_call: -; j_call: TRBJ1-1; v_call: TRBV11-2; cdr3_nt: TGTGCCAGCAGCTTTGGGAGTCAGAACACTGAAGCTTTCTTT; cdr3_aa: CASSFGSQNTEAFF
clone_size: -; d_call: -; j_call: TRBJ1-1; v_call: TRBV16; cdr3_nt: TGTGCCAGCAGACAGGGGAACACTGAAGCTTTCTTT; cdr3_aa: CASRQGNTEAFF
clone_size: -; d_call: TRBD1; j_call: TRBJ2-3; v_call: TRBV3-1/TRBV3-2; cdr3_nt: TGTGCCAGCAGCCTACCGACAGGGTCAGATACGCAGTATTTT; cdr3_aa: CASSLPTGSDTQYF
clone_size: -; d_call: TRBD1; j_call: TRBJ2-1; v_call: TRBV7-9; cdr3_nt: TGTGCCAGCAGCTTAGACAGGGGCGACTACAATGAGCAGTTCTTC; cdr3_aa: CASSLDRGDYNEQFF
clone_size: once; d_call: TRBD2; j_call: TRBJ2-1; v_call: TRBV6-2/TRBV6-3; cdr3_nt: TGTGCCAGCAGTTCTAATACGGGGGGGCCTCGTGGTAATGAGCAGTTCTTC; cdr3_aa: CASSSNTGGPRGNEQFF
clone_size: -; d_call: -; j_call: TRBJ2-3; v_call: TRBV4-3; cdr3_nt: TGCGCCAGCAGCCAAGATTGGCCTAGGGGTTCAGATACGCAGTATTTT; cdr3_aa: CASSQDWPRGSDTQYF
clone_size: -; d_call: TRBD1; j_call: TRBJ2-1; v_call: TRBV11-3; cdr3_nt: TGTGCCAGCAGCAGACAGGGGGCCTACAATGAGCAGTTCTTC; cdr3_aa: CASSRQGAYNEQFF
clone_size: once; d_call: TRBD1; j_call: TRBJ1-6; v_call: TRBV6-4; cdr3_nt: TGTGCCAGCAGGCAAACAGGGGTTAATAATTCACCCCTCCACTTT; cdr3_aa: CASRQTGVNNSPLHF
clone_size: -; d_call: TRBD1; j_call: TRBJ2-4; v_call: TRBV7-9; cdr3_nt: TGTGCCAGCAGCTTAGATTATCTCCCCAGGACAGGTAAAAACATTCAGTACTTC; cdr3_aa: CASSLDYLPRTGKNIQYF
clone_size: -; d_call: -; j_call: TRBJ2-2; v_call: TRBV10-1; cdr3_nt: TGCGCCAGCAGTGATTCGATAGCAACGGACACCGGGGAGCTGTTTTTT; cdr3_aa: CASSDSIATDTGELFF
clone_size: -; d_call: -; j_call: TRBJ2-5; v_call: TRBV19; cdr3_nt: TGTGCCAGTAGTATGTTGGAGGTGGGGGAGACCCAGTACTTC; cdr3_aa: CASSMLEVGETQYF
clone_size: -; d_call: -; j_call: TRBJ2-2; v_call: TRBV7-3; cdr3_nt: TGTGCCAGCAGCTTAAATCCCTACAGGGCGGAGGACACCGGGGAGCTGTTTTTT; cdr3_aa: CASSLNPYRAEDTGELFF
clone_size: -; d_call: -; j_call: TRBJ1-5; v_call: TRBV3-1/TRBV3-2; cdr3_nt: TGTGCCAGCAGCCAAGAGTCATTCGGGAATCAGCCCCAGCATTTT; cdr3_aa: CASSQESFGNQPQHF
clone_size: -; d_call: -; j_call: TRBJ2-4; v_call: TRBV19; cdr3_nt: TGTGCCAGTAGTATTAGTCAGGGAATTCAGTACTTC; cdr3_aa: CASSISQGIQYF
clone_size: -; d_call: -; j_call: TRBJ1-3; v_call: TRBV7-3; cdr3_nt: TGTGCCAGCAGCTTAACGGCAGATTCTGGAAACACCATATATTTT; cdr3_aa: CASSLTADSGNTIYF
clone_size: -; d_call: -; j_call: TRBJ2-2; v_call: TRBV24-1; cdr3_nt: TGTGCCACCAGTGAGGGAGACACCGGGGAGCTGTTTTTT; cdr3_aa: CATSEGDTGELFF
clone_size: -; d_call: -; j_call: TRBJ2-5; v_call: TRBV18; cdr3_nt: TGTGCCAGCTCAATCGGACAGCAAGAGACCCAGTACTTC; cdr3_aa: CASSIGQQETQYF
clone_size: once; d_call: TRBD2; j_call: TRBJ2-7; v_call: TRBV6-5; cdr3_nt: TGTGCCAGCAGGCAGAGAAGCGGGGAAGGCTACGAGCAGTACTTC; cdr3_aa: CASRQRSGEGYEQYF
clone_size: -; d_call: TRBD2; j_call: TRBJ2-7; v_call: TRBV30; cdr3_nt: TGTGCCTGGAGAGGACTAGCGGGGGGGCGGGACGAGCAGTACTTC; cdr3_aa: CAWRGLAGGRDEQYF
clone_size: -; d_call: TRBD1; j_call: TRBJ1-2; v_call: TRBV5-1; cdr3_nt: TGCGCCAGCAGCTTGGGACAGGGTTGGGACCTAAACTATGGCTACACCTTC; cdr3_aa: CASSLGQGWDLNYGYTF
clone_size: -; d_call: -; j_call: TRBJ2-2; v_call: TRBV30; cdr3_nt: TGTGCCTGCCCCTCGTACGGGACCGGGGAGCTGTTTTTT; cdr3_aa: CACPSYGTGELFF
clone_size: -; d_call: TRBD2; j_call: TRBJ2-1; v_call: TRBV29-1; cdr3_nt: TGCAGCGTGATGGGACTAGCGGGAGGTAATGAGCAGTTCTTC; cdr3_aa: CSVMGLAGGNEQFF
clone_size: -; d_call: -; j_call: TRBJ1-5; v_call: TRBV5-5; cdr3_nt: TGTGCCAGCAGCTTGGGCCAGATACATCAGCCCCAGCATTTT; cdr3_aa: CASSLGQIHQPQHF
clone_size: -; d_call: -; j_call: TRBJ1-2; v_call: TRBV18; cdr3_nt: TGTGCCAGCTCAAAGACAGGAAACTATGGCTACACCTTC; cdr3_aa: CASSKTGNYGYTF
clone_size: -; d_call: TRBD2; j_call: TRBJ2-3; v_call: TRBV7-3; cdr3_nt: TGTGCCAGCAGCTTAAAAGGCTCGACTAGCGGGTTAATAGATACGCAGTATTTT; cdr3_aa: CASSLKGSTSGLIDTQYF
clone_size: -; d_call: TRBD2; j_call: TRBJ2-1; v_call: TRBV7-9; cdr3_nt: TGTGCCAGCAGCCCCACTAGCGGGAGGCATTACAATGAGCAGTTCTTC; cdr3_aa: CASSPTSGRHYNEQFF
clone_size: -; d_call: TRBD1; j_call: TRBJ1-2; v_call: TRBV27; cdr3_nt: TGTGCCAGCAGTTTCCACGCTTTACGGACAGGGGAAGGCTACACCTTC; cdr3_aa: CASSFHALRTGEGYTF
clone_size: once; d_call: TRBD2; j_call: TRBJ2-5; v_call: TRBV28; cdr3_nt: TGTGCCAGCAGTTTACCACCGGGACTAGCGGGGCAAGAGACCCAGTACTTC; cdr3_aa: CASSLPPGLAGQETQYF
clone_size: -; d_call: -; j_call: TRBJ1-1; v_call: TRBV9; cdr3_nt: TGTGCCAGCAGCGTACTTAGCGAACCGATCGAAGCTTTCTTT; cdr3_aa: CASSVLSEPIEAFF
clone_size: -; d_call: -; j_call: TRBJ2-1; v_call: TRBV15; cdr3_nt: TGTGCCACCAGAAAAACTAGTCTCTACAATGAGCAGTTCTTC; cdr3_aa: CATRKTSLYNEQFF
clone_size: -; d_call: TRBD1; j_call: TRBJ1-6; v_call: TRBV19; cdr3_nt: TGTGCCAGTAGCCCCAGGACAGGGAATTTTATTGATTCACCCCTCCACTTT; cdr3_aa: CASSPRTGNFIDSPLHF
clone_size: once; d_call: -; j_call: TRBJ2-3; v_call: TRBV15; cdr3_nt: TGTGCCACCAGCAGAGGGCCAACAGATACGCAGTATTTT; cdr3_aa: CATSRGPTDTQYF
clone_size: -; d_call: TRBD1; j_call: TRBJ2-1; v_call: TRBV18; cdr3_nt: TGTGCCAGCTCACTCGATGCCGGGACAGGGCAAGTGAATGAGCAGTTCTTC; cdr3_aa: CASSLDAGTGQVNEQFF
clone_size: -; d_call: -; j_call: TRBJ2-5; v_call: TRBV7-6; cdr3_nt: TGTGCCAGCAGCTTAGGAACCTATACAGAGACCCAGTACTTC; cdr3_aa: CASSLGTYTETQYF
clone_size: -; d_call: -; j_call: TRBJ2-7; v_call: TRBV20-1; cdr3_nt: TGCAGTGCTAGTGGAAGGTGGGCTAACTACGAGCAGTACTTC; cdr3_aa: CSASGRWANYEQYF
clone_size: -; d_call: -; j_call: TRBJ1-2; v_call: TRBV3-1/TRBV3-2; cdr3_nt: TGTGCCAGCAGCCAAGAGGCTGGCTACACCTTC; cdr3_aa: CASSQEAGYTF
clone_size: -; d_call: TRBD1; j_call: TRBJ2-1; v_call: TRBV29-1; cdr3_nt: TGCAGCGTTGAATTTATACAGGGGGGTCCCAATGAGCAGTTCTTC; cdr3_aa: CSVEFIQGGPNEQFF
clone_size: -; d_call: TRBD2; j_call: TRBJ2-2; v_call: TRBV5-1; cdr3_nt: TGCGCCAGCAGCTCTGGACTAGTTCGAACCGGGGAGCTGTTTTTT; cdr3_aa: CASSSGLVRTGELFF
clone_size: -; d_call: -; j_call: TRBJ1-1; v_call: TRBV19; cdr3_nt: TGTGCCAGTAGTATCGGCAGGGGTCGGGGCAACACTGAAGCTTTCTTT; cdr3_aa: CASSIGRGRGNTEAFF
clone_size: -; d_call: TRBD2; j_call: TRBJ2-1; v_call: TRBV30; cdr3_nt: TGTGCCGGGACTAGCGGGAATATTTACAATGAGCAGTTCTTC; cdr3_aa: CAGTSGNIYNEQFF
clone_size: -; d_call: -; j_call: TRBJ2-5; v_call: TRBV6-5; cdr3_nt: TGTGCCAGCAGTTATCGAGCCGATAAAGAGACCCAGTACTTC; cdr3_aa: CASSYRADKETQYF
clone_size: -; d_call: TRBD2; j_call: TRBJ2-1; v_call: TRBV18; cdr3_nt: TGTGCCAGCTCAAGAGGACTAGCGGGATTCAATGAGCAGTTCTTC; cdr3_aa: CASSRGLAGFNEQFF